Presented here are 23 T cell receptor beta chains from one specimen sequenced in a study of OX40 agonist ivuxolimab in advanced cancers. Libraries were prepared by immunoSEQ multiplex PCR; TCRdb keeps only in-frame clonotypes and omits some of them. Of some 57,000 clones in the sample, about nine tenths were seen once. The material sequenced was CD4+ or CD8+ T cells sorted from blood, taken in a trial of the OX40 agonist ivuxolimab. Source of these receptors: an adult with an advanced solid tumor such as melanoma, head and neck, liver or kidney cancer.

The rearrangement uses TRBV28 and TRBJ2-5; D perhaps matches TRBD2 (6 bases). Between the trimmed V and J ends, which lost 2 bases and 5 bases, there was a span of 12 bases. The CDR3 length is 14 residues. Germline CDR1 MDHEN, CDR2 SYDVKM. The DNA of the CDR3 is TGTGCCAGCAGTTTAGAGTCTAGCGTCGAGACCCAGTACTTC. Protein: CASSLESSVETQYF.

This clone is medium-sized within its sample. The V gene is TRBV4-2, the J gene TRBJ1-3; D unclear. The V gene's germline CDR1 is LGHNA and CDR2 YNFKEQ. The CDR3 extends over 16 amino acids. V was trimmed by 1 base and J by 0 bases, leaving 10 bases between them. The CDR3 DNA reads TGTGCCAGCAGCCAAGCTGAACGGAACTCTGGAAACACCATATATTTT. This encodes CASSQAERNSGNTIYF.

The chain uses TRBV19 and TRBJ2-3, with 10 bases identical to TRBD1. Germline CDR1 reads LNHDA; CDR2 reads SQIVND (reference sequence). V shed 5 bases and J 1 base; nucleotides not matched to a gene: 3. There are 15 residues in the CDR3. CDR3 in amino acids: CASSLTGGGTDTQYF. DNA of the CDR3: TGTGCCAGTAGTTTGACAGGGGGCGGCACAGATACGCAGTATTTT. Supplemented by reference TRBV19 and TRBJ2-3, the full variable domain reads DGGITQSPKYLFRKEGQNVTLSCEQNLNHDAMYWYRQDPGQGLRLIYYSQIVNDFQKGDIAEGYSVSREKKESFPLTVTSAQKNPTAFYLCASSLTGGGTDTQYFGPGTRLTVL.

The CDR3 DNA reads as TGTGCCAGCAGTTTAATGCTGGGACGAGAGACCCAGTACTTC. This codes for CASSLMLGRETQYF. The J gene is TRBJ2-5, the V gene TRBV28, with D tentatively TRBD1 or TRBD2 (5 bases each). The CDR3 spans 14 residues. CDR1 and CDR2 from the germline V gene are MDHEN and SYDVKM. V gave up 2 bases and J gave up 4 bases, with 11 bases separating them.

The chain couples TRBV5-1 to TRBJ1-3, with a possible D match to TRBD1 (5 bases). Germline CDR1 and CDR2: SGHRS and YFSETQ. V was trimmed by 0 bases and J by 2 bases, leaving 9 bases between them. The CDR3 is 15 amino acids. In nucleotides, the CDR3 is TGCGCCAGCAGCTTGGTCGGGGGAACTGGAAACACCATATATTTT. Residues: CASSLVGGTGNTIYF. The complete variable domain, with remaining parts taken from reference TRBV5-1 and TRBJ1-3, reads KAGVTQTPRYLIKTRGQQVTLSCSPISGHRSVSWYQQTPGQGLQFLFEYFSETQRNKGNFPGRFSGRQFSNSRSEMNVSTLELGDSALYLCASSLVGGTGNTIYFGEGSWLTVV.

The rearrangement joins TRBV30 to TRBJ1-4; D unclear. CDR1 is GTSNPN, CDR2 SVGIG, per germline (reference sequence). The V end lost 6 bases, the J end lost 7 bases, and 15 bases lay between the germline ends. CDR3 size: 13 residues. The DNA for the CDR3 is TGTGCCTGTTCCCTGGGAAATGCTGAAAAACTGTTTTTT. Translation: CACSLGNAEKLFF.

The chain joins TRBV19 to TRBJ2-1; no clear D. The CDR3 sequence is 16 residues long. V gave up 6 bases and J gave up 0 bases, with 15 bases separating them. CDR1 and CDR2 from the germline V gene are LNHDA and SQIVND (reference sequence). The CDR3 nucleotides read TGTGCCAGTAGCAATTCCAGGCCAGTCTCCTACAATGAGCAGTTCTTC. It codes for CASSNSRPVSYNEQFF.

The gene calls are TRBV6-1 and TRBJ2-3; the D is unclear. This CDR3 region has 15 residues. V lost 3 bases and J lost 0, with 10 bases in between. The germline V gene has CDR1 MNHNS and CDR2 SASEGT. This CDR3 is CASSDLTASTDTQYF. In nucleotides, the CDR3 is TGTGCCAGCAGTGACCTAACTGCTAGCACAGATACGCAGTATTTT.

The CDR3 DNA reads as TGTGCCATCAGGGCTGCCGGGACGCGATGGGTCAATGAGCAGTTCTTC. Encoded protein: CAIRAAGTRWVNEQFF. The chain combines TRBV10-3 with TRBJ2-1; D possibly uses TRBD1 or TRBD2 (5 bases each). Trimming shortened V by 6 bases and J by 6 bases, and 21 bases separated the two germline ends. Germline values: CDR1 ENHRY, CDR2 SYGVKD. The CDR3 is 16 residues long.

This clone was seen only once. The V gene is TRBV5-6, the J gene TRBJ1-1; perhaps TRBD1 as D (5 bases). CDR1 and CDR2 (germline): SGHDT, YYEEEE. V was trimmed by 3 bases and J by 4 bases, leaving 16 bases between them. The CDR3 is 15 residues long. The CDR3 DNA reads TGTGCCAGCAGCTCCCGGGCCAGGGTGGGCACTGAAGCTTTCTTT. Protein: CASSSRARVGTEAFF.

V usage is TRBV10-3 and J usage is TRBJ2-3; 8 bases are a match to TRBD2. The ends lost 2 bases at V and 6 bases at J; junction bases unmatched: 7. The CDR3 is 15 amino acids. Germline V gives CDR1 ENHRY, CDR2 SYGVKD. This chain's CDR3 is CAISESGSTMDTQYF. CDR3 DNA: TGTGCCATCAGTGAGAGCGGGAGTACGATGGATACGCAGTATTTT.

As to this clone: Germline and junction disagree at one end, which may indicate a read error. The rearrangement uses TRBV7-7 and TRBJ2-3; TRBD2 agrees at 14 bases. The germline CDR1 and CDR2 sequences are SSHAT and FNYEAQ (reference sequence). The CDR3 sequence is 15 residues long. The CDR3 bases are TGTGCTAGCAGCTCCGGACTAGCGGGAGGAAATACGCAGTATTTT. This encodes CASSSGLAGGNTQYF.

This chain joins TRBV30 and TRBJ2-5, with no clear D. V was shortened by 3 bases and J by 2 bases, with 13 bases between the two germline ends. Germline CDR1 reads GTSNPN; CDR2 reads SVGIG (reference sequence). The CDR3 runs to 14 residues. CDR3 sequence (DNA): TGTGCCTGGAGCCCTCGGCCTCCTCAAGAGACCCAGTACTTC. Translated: CAWSPRPPQETQYF.

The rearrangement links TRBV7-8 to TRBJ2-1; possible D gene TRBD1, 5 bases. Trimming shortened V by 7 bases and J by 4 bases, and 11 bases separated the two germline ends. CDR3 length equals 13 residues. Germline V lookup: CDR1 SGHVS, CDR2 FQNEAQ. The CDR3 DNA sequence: TGTGCCAGCACCAGGGCCGTATACAATGAGCAGTTCTTC. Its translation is CASTRAVYNEQFF.

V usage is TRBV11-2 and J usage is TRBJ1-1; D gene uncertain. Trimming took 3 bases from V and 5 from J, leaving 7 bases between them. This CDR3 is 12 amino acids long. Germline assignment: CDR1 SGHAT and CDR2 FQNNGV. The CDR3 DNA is TGTGCCAGCAGCTTCGTAGGGACTGAAGCTTTCTTT. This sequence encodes CASSFVGTEAFF.

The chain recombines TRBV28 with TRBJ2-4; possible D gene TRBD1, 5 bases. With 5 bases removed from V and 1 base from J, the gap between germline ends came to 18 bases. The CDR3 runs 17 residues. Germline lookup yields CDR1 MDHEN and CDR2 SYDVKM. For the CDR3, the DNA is TGTGCCAGCAGTCCCGCGGACATGGCAGTCGCCAAAAACATTCAGTACTTC. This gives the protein CASSPADMAVAKNIQYF.

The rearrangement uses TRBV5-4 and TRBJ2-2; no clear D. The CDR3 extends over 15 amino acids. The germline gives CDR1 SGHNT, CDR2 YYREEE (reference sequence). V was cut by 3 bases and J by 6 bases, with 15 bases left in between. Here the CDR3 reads CASSSDVLIPGELFF. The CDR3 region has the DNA TGTGCCAGCAGCTCCGATGTCCTAATCCCCGGGGAGCTGTTTTTT. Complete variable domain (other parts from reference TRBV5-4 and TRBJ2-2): ETGVTQSPTHLIKTRGQQVTLRCSSQSGHNTVSWYQQALGQGPQFIFQYYREEENGRGNFPPRFSGLQFPNYSSELNVNALELDDSALYLCASSSDVLIPGELFFGEGSRLTVL.

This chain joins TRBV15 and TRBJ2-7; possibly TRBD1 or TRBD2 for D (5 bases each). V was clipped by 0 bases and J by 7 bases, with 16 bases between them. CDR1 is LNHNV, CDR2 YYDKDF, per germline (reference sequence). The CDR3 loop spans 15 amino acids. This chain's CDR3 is CATSRDLTGTREQYF. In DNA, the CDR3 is TGTGCCACCAGCAGAGATCTGACGGGGACGAGGGAGCAGTACTTC. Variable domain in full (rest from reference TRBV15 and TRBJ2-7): DAMVIQNPRYQVTQFGKPVTLSCSQTLNHNVMYWYQQKSSQAPKLLFHYYDKDFNNEADTPDNFQSRRPNTSFCFLDIRSPGLGDTAMYLCATSRDLTGTREQYFGPGTRLTVT.

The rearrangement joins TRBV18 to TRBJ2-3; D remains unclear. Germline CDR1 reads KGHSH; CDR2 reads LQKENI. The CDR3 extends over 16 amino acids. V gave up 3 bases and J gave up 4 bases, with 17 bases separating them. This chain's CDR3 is CASSPHPPTVADTQYF. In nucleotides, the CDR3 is TGTGCCAGCTCACCGCACCCCCCCACGGTGGCAGATACGCAGTATTTT.

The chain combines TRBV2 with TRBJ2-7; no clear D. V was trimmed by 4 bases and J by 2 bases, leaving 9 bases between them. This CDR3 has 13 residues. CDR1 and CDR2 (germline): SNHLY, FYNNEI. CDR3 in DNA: TGTGCCAGCAGTGTAAGGAGAACCTACGAGCAGTACTTC. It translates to CASSVRRTYEQYF.

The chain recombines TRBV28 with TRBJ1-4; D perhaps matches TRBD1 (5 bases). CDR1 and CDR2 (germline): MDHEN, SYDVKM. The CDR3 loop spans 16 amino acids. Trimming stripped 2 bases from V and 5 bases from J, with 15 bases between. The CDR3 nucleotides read TGTGCCAGCAGTTTAGGGTTGGAGCGGGGGAATGAAAAACTGTTTTTT. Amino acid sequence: CASSLGLERGNEKLFF.

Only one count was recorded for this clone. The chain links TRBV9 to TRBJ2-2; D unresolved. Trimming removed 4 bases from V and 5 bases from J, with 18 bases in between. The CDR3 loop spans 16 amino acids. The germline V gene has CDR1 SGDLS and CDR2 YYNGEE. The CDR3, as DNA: TGTGCCAGCAGCTCGGCATCCGGGCCCTCGACCGGGGAGCTGTTTTTT. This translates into CASSSASGPSTGELFF.

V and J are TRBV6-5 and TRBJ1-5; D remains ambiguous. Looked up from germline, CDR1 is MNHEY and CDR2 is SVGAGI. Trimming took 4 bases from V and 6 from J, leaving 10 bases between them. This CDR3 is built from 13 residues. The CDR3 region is CASSSPTGQPQHF. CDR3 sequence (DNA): TGTGCCAGCAGTTCCCCGACGGGTCAGCCCCAGCATTTT.